This passage covers 3 T cell receptor beta chains from one sample sequenced in a study of shared clonotypes between healthy human individuals. TCRdb keeps only in-frame clones here, not all; method: immunoSEQ multiplex PCR. Altogether some 1 million clones are present, about 74% being singletons, with the ten largest covering about 1.5%. The sample comprised memory CD4+ T cells sorted from blood. Subset reported: CD45RA-negative fraction. The receptors come from a man aged 18 to 35 in good health.

The chain links TRBV4-2 to TRBJ1-2; 8 bases line up with TRBD1. The V and J ends lost 4 bases and 6 bases, in that order; junction bases with no gene match: 7. From germline, CDR1 is LGHNA and CDR2 YNFKEQ. The CDR3 length is 14 residues. Here the CDR3 DNA reads TGTGCCAGCAGCCTATCGGACAGGGAGGATGGCTACACCTTC. Translating it yields CASSLSDREDGYTF.

This clone was found once. V gene TRBV7-9 combines with J gene TRBJ2-7; TRBD2 agrees at 11 bases. Germline CDR1 SEHNR, CDR2 FQNEAQ (reference sequence). The CDR3 extends over 14 amino acids. Germline trimming cut 5 bases from V and 3 bases from J; bases unmatched to any gene: 3. This CDR3 reads CASSGGLADYEQYF. In nucleotides, the CDR3 is TGTGCCAGCAGCGGGGGACTAGCGGACTACGAGCAGTACTTC.

This clone has just one count. V and J are TRBV2 and TRBJ2-2, with TRBD2 as a possible D gene (5 bases). V shed 4 bases and J shed 0 bases, with 9 bases lying between them. The CDR3 length is 15 residues. The V gene's germline CDR1 is SNHLY and CDR2 FYNNEI. The CDR3 DNA sequence: TGTGCCAGCAGTGGCGGGCTCGCGAACACCGGGGAGCTGTTTTTT. Its translation is CASSGGLANTGELFF.